This is a list of T cell receptor beta chains from one sample in a study of OX40 agonist ivuxolimab in advanced cancers. The method was immunoSEQ multiplex PCR; TCRdb's version includes in-frame clones alone and lacks a portion of them. Of roughly 80,000 clones in the sample, roughly 80% were seen once. The source material was CD4+ or CD8+ T cells sorted from blood, sampled in a trial of the OX40 agonist ivuxolimab. These receptors were collected from an adult with an advanced solid tumor such as melanoma, head and neck, liver or kidney cancer. CDR3s include the opening cysteine and the closing phenylalanine or tryptophan. D genes are given only for firm matches. Only some rows state a clone size, as once, few, many or a class for expanded clones.

d_gene: .; v_gene: TRBV4-3; abundance: .; j_gene: TRBJ2-3; CDR3nt: TGCGCCAGCAGCCAATCAATACGGAGCACAGATACGCAGTATTTT; CDR3aa: CASSQSIRSTDTQYF
d_gene: TRBD1; v_gene: TRBV5-4; abundance: .; j_gene: TRBJ2-5; CDR3nt: TGTGCCAGCAGCGGGGACAGGGGAGAGACCCAGTACTTC; CDR3aa: CASSGDRGETQYF
d_gene: TRBD1; v_gene: TRBV6-6; abundance: .; j_gene: TRBJ1-1; CDR3nt: TGTGCCAGCAGTTACCCCCAGGGGGTGGGGTCGGTGGAAGCTTTCTTT; CDR3aa: CASSYPQGVGSVEAFF
d_gene: .; v_gene: TRBV7-9; abundance: .; j_gene: TRBJ2-7; CDR3nt: TGTGCCAGCAGCTCCCAGGCCTACGAGCAGTACTTC; CDR3aa: CASSSQAYEQYF
d_gene: TRBD1; v_gene: TRBV20-1; abundance: .; j_gene: TRBJ1-2; CDR3nt: TGCAGTGCTAACTGGGACAGAGGCTACACCTTC; CDR3aa: CSANWDRGYTF
d_gene: TRBD1; v_gene: TRBV7-9; abundance: .; j_gene: TRBJ1-1; CDR3nt: TGTGCCAGCAGCCCCCAGCAGGGGGTGGCTGAAGCTTTCTTT; CDR3aa: CASSPQQGVAEAFF
d_gene: TRBD1; v_gene: TRBV10-2; abundance: .; j_gene: TRBJ2-7; CDR3nt: TGCGCCAGCGCTCGGACAGGCGGATCCTACGAGCAGTACTTC; CDR3aa: CASARTGGSYEQYF
d_gene: .; v_gene: TRBV28; abundance: .; j_gene: TRBJ2-3; CDR3nt: TGTGCCAGCAGACCAGGGGAGAGCTACGCAGATACGCAGTATTTT; CDR3aa: CASRPGESYADTQYF
d_gene: TRBD2; v_gene: TRBV7-2; abundance: few; j_gene: TRBJ2-3; CDR3nt: TGTGCCAGCAGCCCCGGGGGGTATACGCAGTATTTT; CDR3aa: CASSPGGYTQYF
d_gene: TRBD2; v_gene: TRBV15; abundance: .; j_gene: TRBJ2-1; CDR3nt: TGTGCCACCAGCCGGGAGGCAGGCGGGGTGGACAATGAGCAGTTCTTC; CDR3aa: CATSREAGGVDNEQFF
d_gene: .; v_gene: TRBV5-6; abundance: .; j_gene: TRBJ2-7; CDR3nt: TGTGCCAGCAGTATTATGGGGGAGCAGTACTTC; CDR3aa: CASSIMGEQYF
d_gene: .; v_gene: TRBV12-5; abundance: .; j_gene: TRBJ2-5; CDR3nt: TGTGCTAGTGGTTTGGTACCGGCTACGAGGGAGACCCAGTACTTC; CDR3aa: CASGLVPATRETQYF
d_gene: .; v_gene: TRBV6-6; abundance: once; j_gene: TRBJ2-2; CDR3nt: TGTGCCAGCAGTTCAAGGGGGAACACCGGGGAGCTGTTTTTT; CDR3aa: CASSSRGNTGELFF
d_gene: .; v_gene: TRBV5-1; abundance: .; j_gene: TRBJ2-7; CDR3nt: TGCGCCAGCAGCCCCAGAGGGGGAAGGTCTAGCGGATCCTCCTACGAGCAGTACTTC; CDR3aa: CASSPRGGRSSGSSYEQYF
d_gene: TRBD1; v_gene: TRBV2; abundance: once; j_gene: TRBJ2-3; CDR3nt: TGTGCCAGCAGTCGACAGGGCCGTCAGCCAGATACGCAGTATTTT; CDR3aa: CASSRQGRQPDTQYF
d_gene: .; v_gene: TRBV2; abundance: .; j_gene: TRBJ2-5; CDR3nt: TGTGCCAGCACCCCGGACAGAAGGGAGACCCAGTACTTC; CDR3aa: CASTPDRRETQYF
d_gene: TRBD1; v_gene: TRBV2; abundance: .; j_gene: TRBJ1-6; CDR3nt: TGTGCCAGCAGGGAACAGGGGGTGGGGTCACCCCTCCACTTT; CDR3aa: CASREQGVGSPLHF
d_gene: TRBD1; v_gene: TRBV6-5; abundance: .; j_gene: TRBJ1-5; CDR3nt: TGTGCCAGCGGACAGGGTATGAGCAATCAGCCCCAGCATTTT; CDR3aa: CASGQGMSNQPQHF
d_gene: TRBD1; v_gene: TRBV28; abundance: .; j_gene: TRBJ1-2; CDR3nt: TGTGCCAGCCGGACCCACCGACAGGGAACTAACTATGGCTACACCTTC; CDR3aa: CASRTHRQGTNYGYTF
d_gene: .; v_gene: TRBV5-1; abundance: .; j_gene: TRBJ2-1; CDR3nt: TGCGCCAGCAGCTTGGGTAGGACCTACAATGAGCAGTTCTTC; CDR3aa: CASSLGRTYNEQFF
d_gene: .; v_gene: TRBV9; abundance: .; j_gene: TRBJ1-3; CDR3nt: TGTGCCAGCAGCTCAAGAGGAAACACCATATATTTT; CDR3aa: CASSSRGNTIYF
d_gene: .; v_gene: TRBV18; abundance: .; j_gene: TRBJ2-3; CDR3nt: TGTGCCAGCTCACCTAATTCGTACACAGATACGCAGTATTTT; CDR3aa: CASSPNSYTDTQYF
d_gene: TRBD1; v_gene: TRBV6-4; abundance: .; j_gene: TRBJ1-1; CDR3nt: TGTGCCAGCAGCTCACAGGGGGGAACTGAAGCTTTCTTT; CDR3aa: CASSSQGGTEAFF
d_gene: .; v_gene: TRBV18; abundance: .; j_gene: TRBJ2-5; CDR3nt: TGTGCCAGCTCACCAGCGGCAGGGAGTCGAGAGACCCAGTACTTC; CDR3aa: CASSPAAGSRETQYF
d_gene: .; v_gene: TRBV7-2; abundance: .; j_gene: TRBJ1-5; CDR3nt: TGTGCCAGCAGCTTAGATTACGATCAGCCCCAGCATTTT; CDR3aa: CASSLDYDQPQHF
d_gene: .; v_gene: TRBV5-6; abundance: .; j_gene: TRBJ1-3; CDR3nt: TGTGCCAGCAGCTTGGGGCAGGGCGGAAACACCATATATTTT; CDR3aa: CASSLGQGGNTIYF
d_gene: TRBD1; v_gene: TRBV11-3; abundance: .; j_gene: TRBJ2-7; CDR3nt: TGTGCCAGCAGCTTGGTGACAGGGAGAGAGCAGTACTTC; CDR3aa: CASSLVTGREQYF
d_gene: .; v_gene: TRBV15; abundance: .; j_gene: TRBJ2-3; CDR3nt: TGTGCCACCAGCAGAGGACAGGACTTCACAGATACGCAGTATTTT; CDR3aa: CATSRGQDFTDTQYF
d_gene: TRBD2; v_gene: TRBV9; abundance: few; j_gene: TRBJ2-2; CDR3nt: TGTGCCAGCAGCGTAGGTCAAGCGGGGGCCGACGGGGAGCTGTTTTTT; CDR3aa: CASSVGQAGADGELFF
d_gene: .; v_gene: TRBV5-1; abundance: .; j_gene: TRBJ2-3; CDR3nt: TGCGCCAGCAGCTTGGCACGCAGATTAGATACGCAGTATTTT; CDR3aa: CASSLARRLDTQYF
d_gene: .; v_gene: TRBV4-2; abundance: .; j_gene: TRBJ2-1; CDR3nt: TGTGCCAGCAGCCAAGAGGACGCGAGCTCCTACAATGAGCAGTTCTTC; CDR3aa: CASSQEDASSYNEQFF
d_gene: .; v_gene: TRBV5-6; abundance: .; j_gene: TRBJ2-7; CDR3nt: TGTGCCAGCAGCTCAAGCTGGGGGTACTACGAGCAGTACTTC; CDR3aa: CASSSSWGYYEQYF
d_gene: .; v_gene: TRBV6-1; abundance: .; j_gene: TRBJ1-6; CDR3nt: TGTGCCAGCAAGGAGGTCACAACGGCACCCCTCCACTTT; CDR3aa: CASKEVTTAPLHF
d_gene: .; v_gene: TRBV29-1; abundance: .; j_gene: TRBJ2-1; CDR3nt: TGCAGCGTCAACCACGGAGGATACAATGAGCAGTTCTTC; CDR3aa: CSVNHGGYNEQFF
d_gene: TRBD1; v_gene: TRBV19; abundance: .; j_gene: TRBJ2-6; CDR3nt: TGTGCCAGTAGCGTCGACAGGGGAGTGGCCAACGTCCTGACTTTC; CDR3aa: CASSVDRGVANVLTF
d_gene: TRBD1; v_gene: TRBV4-2; abundance: .; j_gene: TRBJ1-5; CDR3nt: TGTGCCAGCAGCCAATCCGGGACAGCTCAGCCCCAGCATTTT; CDR3aa: CASSQSGTAQPQHF
d_gene: .; v_gene: TRBV5-4; abundance: .; j_gene: TRBJ1-2; CDR3nt: TGTGCCAGCAGCTTGGTCGGCTATGGCTACACCTTC; CDR3aa: CASSLVGYGYTF
d_gene: TRBD1; v_gene: TRBV27; abundance: .; j_gene: TRBJ1-5; CDR3nt: TGTGCCAGCAGTCCGCCTGGGACAGCAAATCAGCCCCAGCATTTT; CDR3aa: CASSPPGTANQPQHF
d_gene: TRBD1; v_gene: TRBV11-3; abundance: .; j_gene: TRBJ2-7; CDR3nt: TGTGCCAGCAGCTTGACAGGGGGGGAGCAGTACTTC; CDR3aa: CASSLTGGEQYF
d_gene: .; v_gene: TRBV4-1; abundance: few; j_gene: TRBJ1-4; CDR3nt: TGCGCCAGCAGCCGACAGGAGATCACAACTAATGAAAAACTGTTTTTT; CDR3aa: CASSRQEITTNEKLFF
d_gene: .; v_gene: TRBV19; abundance: .; j_gene: TRBJ1-3; CDR3nt: TGTGCCAGTAGTAGCCTCGGACAGCTCCGCAAAAACACCATATATTTT; CDR3aa: CASSSLGQLRKNTIYF
d_gene: .; v_gene: TRBV5-1; abundance: once; j_gene: TRBJ2-3; CDR3nt: TGCGCCAGCAGCGCCTCCGGGACCCCGAGCACAGATACGCAGTATTTT; CDR3aa: CASSASGTPSTDTQYF
d_gene: .; v_gene: TRBV10-3; abundance: .; j_gene: TRBJ1-1; CDR3nt: TGTGCCATCAACTTCAACCCGGGGGCTGGGACTGAAGCTTTCTTT; CDR3aa: CAINFNPGAGTEAFF
d_gene: .; v_gene: TRBV28; abundance: once; j_gene: TRBJ2-5; CDR3nt: TGTGCCAGCAGCCCCACAGGTACAGCTAAAGAGACCCAGTACTTC; CDR3aa: CASSPTGTAKETQYF
d_gene: TRBD2; v_gene: TRBV15; abundance: .; j_gene: TRBJ2-1; CDR3nt: TGTGCCACCAGCGGGGGGACGGGGGGTGAGCAGTTCTTC; CDR3aa: CATSGGTGGEQFF
d_gene: TRBD2; v_gene: TRBV7-7; abundance: .; j_gene: TRBJ2-1; CDR3nt: TGTGCCAGCAGCGCTAGCGGGGGGAACAATGAGCAGTTCTTC; CDR3aa: CASSASGGNNEQFF
d_gene: .; v_gene: TRBV19; abundance: .; j_gene: TRBJ2-3; CDR3nt: TGTGCCAGTAGTACCATCAACGCAGATACGCAGTATTTT; CDR3aa: CASSTINADTQYF